This is a list of T cell receptor beta chains from one sample in a study of blood T cells in healthy people across ages. TCRdb re-called the 5' RACE reads with MiXCR, one entry per CDR3 protein. The table lists about 280,000 distinct CDR3 sequences, 27% of them singletons. Material for sequencing was blood. The receptors derive from a woman between 70 and 85 years old in good health. Both conserved end residues are part of each CDR3. The order of the fields is D gene, V gene, clone size, J gene, CDR3 protein, CDR3 DNA. A D gene is named only where the DNA matches it firmly. The size of a clone is reported for some rows only, either as once, few or many, or as a class for expanded clones.

D gene: .
V gene: TRBV28
clone size: .
J gene: TRBJ1-2
CDR3 protein: CASRPPGDGGYTF
CDR3 DNA: TGTGCCAGCAGACCCCCAGGGGACGGTGGCTACACCTTC

D gene: TRBD1
V gene: TRBV5-1
clone size: few
J gene: TRBJ2-3
CDR3 protein: CASSLEGAADTQYF
CDR3 DNA: TGCGCCAGCAGCTTGGAGGGGGCGGCAGATACGCAGTATTTT

D gene: TRBD1
V gene: TRBV27
clone size: .
J gene: TRBJ2-2
CDR3 protein: CASSHRDRGYTGELFF
CDR3 DNA: TGTGCCAGCAGTCACCGGGACAGGGGGTATACCGGGGAGCTGTTTTTT

D gene: .
V gene: TRBV24-1
clone size: .
J gene: TRBJ2-1
CDR3 protein: CATSDSGHRLYNEQFF
CDR3 DNA: TGTGCCACCAGTGATTCTGGACATAGGCTCTACAATGAGCAGTTCTTC

D gene: TRBD2
V gene: TRBV28
clone size: many
J gene: TRBJ2-1
CDR3 protein: CASSSLAGVTYNEQFF
CDR3 DNA: TGTGCCAGCAGTTCTCTAGCGGGAGTAACCTACAATGAGCAGTTCTTC

D gene: TRBD2
V gene: TRBV29-1
clone size: .
J gene: TRBJ2-1
CDR3 protein: CSVEVGTSAREQFF
CDR3 DNA: TGCAGCGTTGAAGTAGGGACTAGCGCAAGAGAGCAGTTCTTC

D gene: TRBD1
V gene: TRBV20-1
clone size: .
J gene: TRBJ2-1
CDR3 protein: CSASRQGRYNEQFF
CDR3 DNA: TGCAGTGCTTCCCGACAGGGGAGATACAATGAGCAGTTCTTC

D gene: TRBD2
V gene: TRBV24-1
clone size: few
J gene: TRBJ2-1
CDR3 protein: CATSDLAGGNEQFF
CDR3 DNA: TGTGCCACCAGTGACCTAGCGGGAGGCAATGAGCAGTTCTTC

D gene: .
V gene: TRBV6-2/TRBV6-3
clone size: few
J gene: TRBJ1-1
CDR3 protein: CASRRTRANTEAFF
CDR3 DNA: TGTGCCAGCAGACGCACGAGGGCGAACACTGAAGCTTTCTTT

D gene: TRBD1
V gene: TRBV20-1
clone size: few
J gene: TRBJ1-1
CDR3 protein: CSASGDRMNTEAFF
CDR3 DNA: TGCAGTGCTTCTGGGGACAGAATGAACACTGAAGCTTTCTTT

D gene: .
V gene: TRBV7-2
clone size: once
J gene: TRBJ2-1
CDR3 protein: CASSLSGRHNEQFF
CDR3 DNA: TGTGCCAGCAGCTTAAGTGGGAGGCACAATGAGCAGTTCTTC

D gene: .
V gene: TRBV9
clone size: .
J gene: TRBJ2-7
CDR3 protein: CASSESLNPASRQYF
CDR3 DNA: TGTGCCAGCAGCGAAAGCCTGAACCCCGCGTCCCGGCAGTACTTC

D gene: .
V gene: TRBV3-1
clone size: few
J gene: TRBJ1-4
CDR3 protein: CASSQTDSNEKLFF
CDR3 DNA: TGTGCCAGCAGCCAGACCGACAGTAATGAAAAACTGTTTTTT

D gene: .
V gene: TRBV19
clone size: few
J gene: TRBJ2-5
CDR3 protein: CASRTGETQYF
CDR3 DNA: TGTGCCAGTAGGACAGGAGAGACCCAGTACTTC

D gene: .
V gene: TRBV7-2
clone size: .
J gene: TRBJ1-2
CDR3 protein: CASSLIGGVVSANYGYTF
CDR3 DNA: TGTGCCAGCAGCTTAATTGGAGGGGTTGTTTCTGCTAACTATGGCTACACCTTC

D gene: TRBD2
V gene: TRBV20-1
clone size: few
J gene: TRBJ2-7
CDR3 protein: CSAEPSGRPNYEQYF
CDR3 DNA: TGCAGTGCGGAACCAAGCGGGAGGCCTAATTACGAGCAGTACTTC

D gene: TRBD1
V gene: TRBV15
clone size: few
J gene: TRBJ2-7
CDR3 protein: CATSGTGKIYEQYF
CDR3 DNA: TGTGCCACCTCCGGGACAGGGAAAATATACGAGCAGTACTTC

D gene: TRBD1
V gene: TRBV11-1
clone size: few
J gene: TRBJ2-7
CDR3 protein: CASSFQGTGGAEQYF
CDR3 DNA: TGTGCCAGCAGCTTTCAGGGGACAGGGGGAGCCGAGCAGTACTTC

D gene: TRBD2
V gene: TRBV7-2
clone size: .
J gene: TRBJ2-7
CDR3 protein: CASSFVAGGPSEQYF
CDR3 DNA: TGTGCCAGCAGCTTTGTGGCGGGAGGGCCCAGCGAGCAGTACTTC

D gene: TRBD2
V gene: TRBV2
clone size: .
J gene: TRBJ2-7
CDR3 protein: CASRQGLAGNYEQYF
CDR3 DNA: TGTGCCAGCAGGCAGGGACTAGCGGGGAACTACGAGCAGTACTTC

D gene: .
V gene: TRBV4-1
clone size: .
J gene: TRBJ2-6
CDR3 protein: CASSQGFGVAGANVLTF
CDR3 DNA: TGCGCCAGCAGCCAAGGATTTGGGGTCGCTGGGGCCAACGTCCTGACTTTC

D gene: .
V gene: TRBV10-3
clone size: few
J gene: TRBJ1-1
CDR3 protein: CAISVQENTEAFF
CDR3 DNA: TGTGCCATCAGTGTTCAGGAGAACACTGAAGCTTTCTTT

D gene: .
V gene: TRBV4-1
clone size: .
J gene: TRBJ1-5
CDR3 protein: CASSLELDQPQHF
CDR3 DNA: TGCGCCAGCAGCCTAGAACTAGATCAGCCCCAGCATTTT

D gene: .
V gene: TRBV6-2/TRBV6-3
clone size: few
J gene: TRBJ2-7
CDR3 protein: CASSHSSYEQYF
CDR3 DNA: TGTGCCAGCAGCCACAGCTCCTACGAGCAGTACTTC

D gene: TRBD1
V gene: TRBV11-1
clone size: .
J gene: TRBJ2-7
CDR3 protein: CASSPYLTGEGEQYF
CDR3 DNA: TGTGCCAGCAGCCCATATTTAACAGGGGAAGGCGAGCAGTACTTC

D gene: TRBD1
V gene: TRBV7-2
clone size: .
J gene: TRBJ1-1
CDR3 protein: CASSLRQGQYEAFF
CDR3 DNA: TGTGCCAGCAGCCTGAGACAGGGACAATATGAAGCTTTCTTT

D gene: TRBD2
V gene: TRBV11-2
clone size: few
J gene: TRBJ2-1
CDR3 protein: CASSLWERGAYNEQFF
CDR3 DNA: TGTGCCAGCAGCCTTTGGGAGCGGGGAGCCTACAATGAGCAGTTCTTC

D gene: .
V gene: TRBV2
clone size: many
J gene: TRBJ1-4
CDR3 protein: CASSGSRQDRLFF
CDR3 DNA: TGTGCCAGCAGTGGGAGCCGACAGGACAGACTGTTTTTT